What follows are 16 T cell receptor beta chains derived from one specimen sequenced in a study of T cell responses to AZD1222 COVID-19 vaccine. The method was immunoSEQ multiplex PCR; TCRdb's version includes in-frame clones alone and lacks a portion of them. The repertoire has some 110,000 clones, 82% of them found once; the top ten carry 4% to 6%. This sample comprised peripheral blood, obtained on day 0 of AZD1222 vaccination. The receptors shown here come from an adult in good health.

The CDR3 loop reads CASSESVTGGAVTF. The CDR3 coding sequence is TGTGCCAGCAGTGAAAGTGTAACAGGGGGCGCGGTCACCTTC. The J gene is TRBJ1-2, the V gene TRBV2; TRBD1 matches 9 bases. Germline V lookup: CDR1 SNHLY, CDR2 FYNNEI. The V and J ends lost 2 bases and 13 bases, in that order; junction bases with no gene match: 11. The length of the CDR3 is 14 residues.

The genes are TRBV18 and TRBJ2-5, with D possibly being TRBD2 (6 bases). Germline-derived CDR1 and CDR2 are KGHSH and LQKENI. The V end was cut by 3 bases, the J end by 4 bases, with 15 bases between. The CDR3 covers 15 residues. Here the CDR3 reads CASSPDLWRGETQYF. The CDR3 DNA is TGTGCCAGCTCACCCGATTTATGGCGGGGAGAGACCCAGTACTTC.

The J gene is TRBJ1-1, the V gene TRBV6-1; TRBD1 might be the D (5 bases). The V gene lost 3 bases and the J gene lost 11 bases, with 16 bases spanning the gap. The CDR3 loop spans 13 amino acids. Germline loops: CDR1 MNHNS, CDR2 SASEGT. CDR3 residues: CASSEEIGGRAFF. The CDR3 nucleotides are TGTGCCAGCAGTGAGGAGATCGGGGGTAGGGCTTTCTTT.

V usage is TRBV7-9 and J usage is TRBJ1-1; D is unresolved. The ends were cut back, 5 bases at V and 3 bases at J, with 13 bases in the middle. The germline CDR1 and CDR2 sequences are SEHNR and FQNEAQ (reference sequence). The CDR3 consists of 14 residues. CDR3 in DNA: TGTGCCAGCAGCCCACCCGGTGGATACACTGAAGCTTTCTTT. Translation gives CASSPPGGYTEAFF.

The rearrangement links TRBV5-1 to TRBJ2-3; D remains unclear. Trimming removed 4 bases at V and 2 bases at J, with 11 bases between. There are 14 residues in the CDR3. The germline CDR1 and CDR2 sequences are SGHRS and YFSETQ. The CDR3 sequence is CASSVRKVTDTQYF. The CDR3 DNA reads as TGCGCCAGCAGCGTTCGGAAAGTCACAGATACGCAGTATTTT.

V gene TRBV5-1 combines with J gene TRBJ2-2; 10 positions match TRBD2. This CDR3 is built from 16 residues. The germline V gene has CDR1 SGHRS and CDR2 YFSETQ. V trimming: 0 bases; J trimming: 9 bases; junction bases outside the gene matches: 8. In nucleotides, the CDR3 is TGCGCCAGCAGCTTGGGGCTAGCGGGGGATTCGAGGGAGCTGTTTTTT. Its translation is CASSLGLAGDSRELFF.

The chain couples TRBV6-5 to TRBJ1-1; no clear D. Deletions cut 8 bases from V and 2 bases from J, with 12 bases between. This CDR3 contains 13 residues. The germline V gene has CDR1 MNHEY and CDR2 SVGAGI. The CDR3 coding sequence is TGTGCCAGCTACTCTACATTCAACACTGAAGCTTTCTTT. Translating it yields CASYSTFNTEAFF.

V is TRBV19 and J is TRBJ2-5; D is uncertain. The V and J ends lost 6 bases and 5 bases respectively, with 16 bases between them. This CDR3 has 14 residues. Germline CDR1 LNHDA, CDR2 SQIVND (reference sequence). The CDR3 coding sequence is TGTGCCAGTAGCTCGGGTCCTAAAAGGGAGACCCAGTACTTC. Residues: CASSSGPKRETQYF.

The CDR3 nucleotides are TGTGCCAGCAGCTTGGTAGCGGGGGGCCAAGAGACCCAGTACTTC. It yields the protein CASSLVAGGQETQYF. This chain joins TRBV5-6 and TRBJ2-5; TRBD2 agrees at 10 bases. Germline V gives CDR1 SGHDT, CDR2 YYEEEE. The V gene end was trimmed by 0 bases and the J gene end by 1 base; junction bases not matched to a gene: 0. This CDR3 contains 15 residues.

The genes are TRBV5-6 and TRBJ2-2; D is ambiguous. The V end lost 6 bases, the J end lost 5 bases, and 5 bases lay between the germline ends. This CDR3 spans 11 amino acids. Germline assignment: CDR1 SGHDT and CDR2 YYEEEE. DNA for the CDR3: TGTGCCAGCATGTCGACCGGGGAGCTGTTTTTT. This translates into CASMSTGELFF.

V is TRBV6-2 or TRBV6-3 and J is TRBJ2-1, with D maybe TRBD2 (6 bases). The V and J ends lost 2 bases and 1 base respectively, with 9 bases between them. The CDR3 is 15 amino acids. Looked up from germline, CDR1 is MNHEY and CDR2 is SVGEGT. CDR3 sequence (DNA): TGTGCCAGCAGTTACACCCTAGCGTCCTACAATGAGCAGTTCTTC. It is translated as CASSYTLASYNEQFF.

This clone was detected a few times. The chain couples TRBV10-3 to TRBJ2-1; 7 nucleotides agree with TRBD1. Germline-derived CDR1 and CDR2 are ENHRY and SYGVKD. The CDR3 length is 14 residues. J lost 9 bases, V lost 6 bases, and 11 bases had no gene match. The CDR3 sequence: CAIRTEQGLGEQFF. In DNA form, the CDR3 reads TGTGCCATCAGGACCGAACAGGGGCTTGGTGAGCAGTTCTTC.

The chain employs TRBV6-2 or TRBV6-3 and TRBJ2-7; the D gene is possibly TRBD2 (6 bases). Germline V lookup: CDR1 MNHEY, CDR2 SVGEGT. Trimming removed 6 bases from V and 0 bases from J, with 12 bases in between. The CDR3 has 14 amino acids. CDR3 DNA sequence: TGTGCCAGCAGCCGGGACGGGAGCTCCTACGAGCAGTACTTC. This sequence encodes CASSRDGSSYEQYF.

The rearrangement joins TRBV27 to TRBJ2-5; 9 bases are a match to TRBD2. From germline, CDR1 is MNHEY and CDR2 SMNVEV (reference sequence). The ends lost 2 bases at V and 5 bases at J; junction bases unmatched: 3. The CDR3 is made up of 14 amino acids. The CDR3 DNA follows: TGTGCCAGCAGTTTAAGGCTAGCGGGGGAGACCCAGTACTTC. Translation gives CASSLRLAGETQYF.

The V and J genes are TRBV6-5 and TRBJ2-2; 7 bases are shared with TRBD2. V was pared by 0 bases and J by 8 bases, with 9 bases of the junction left unmatched. The germline gives CDR1 MNHEY, CDR2 SVGAGI. This CDR3 is built from 16 residues. The CDR3 region has the DNA TGTGCCAGCAGTTACTCTTGGGACGGGAGGTCGGGGGAGCTGTTTTTT. Encoded protein: CASSYSWDGRSGELFF.

The chain employs TRBV7-2 and TRBJ2-3, with 9 bases aligning to TRBD1. Germline V lookup: CDR1 SGHTA, CDR2 FQGNSA. After removal of 1 base from V and 6 bases from J, the junction contained 17 bases not matched to a gene. The CDR3 spans 19 residues. The DNA for the CDR3 is TGTGCCAGCAGCTTAGGTCAATGGGCCCCGGGACAGGGTGCCGATACGCAGTATTTT. Translation: CASSLGQWAPGQGADTQYF.